Listed below are T cell receptor beta chains from one sample, sequenced in a study of blood T cell repertoires in COVID-19. Method: immunoSEQ multiplex PCR; TCRdb's copy keeps in-frame clones and lacks some. In the table there are some 350,000 clones, 88% of which are singletons. Sequencing was performed on PBMCs or T cells enriched from blood (not recorded which). These receptors originate from a man aged 30-40 years who had recovered from COVID-19. Both conserved end residues are part of each CDR3.

v_gene	CDR3aa
TRBV7-8	CASSSRPIVAGRQETQYF
TRBV5-1	CASSLGLGGDQPQHF
TRBV7-9	CASSPSESTEAFF
TRBV11-2	CASSSISPAGGNEQFF
TRBV4-1	CASSQGFRGRGNTIYF
TRBV11-3	CASSLAGGANTGELFF
TRBV6-5	CASRALQNTEAFF
TRBV7-2	CASSLALGAPGEKFF
TRBV14	CASSRDYYGYTF
TRBV27	CASSLEPSSYNSPLHF
TRBV11-3	CASSPGQGSSYEQYF
TRBV20-1	CSAQETAQAFF
TRBV7-2	CASSTIQLYGYTF
TRBV5-1	CASSLGRGDGYTF
TRBV4-1	CASSQPGAGGSEKLFF
TRBV3-1/TRBV3-2	CASSRTGGPNQPQHF
TRBV27	CASSSRSYNSPLHF
TRBV18	CASSPYRQGTYEQYF